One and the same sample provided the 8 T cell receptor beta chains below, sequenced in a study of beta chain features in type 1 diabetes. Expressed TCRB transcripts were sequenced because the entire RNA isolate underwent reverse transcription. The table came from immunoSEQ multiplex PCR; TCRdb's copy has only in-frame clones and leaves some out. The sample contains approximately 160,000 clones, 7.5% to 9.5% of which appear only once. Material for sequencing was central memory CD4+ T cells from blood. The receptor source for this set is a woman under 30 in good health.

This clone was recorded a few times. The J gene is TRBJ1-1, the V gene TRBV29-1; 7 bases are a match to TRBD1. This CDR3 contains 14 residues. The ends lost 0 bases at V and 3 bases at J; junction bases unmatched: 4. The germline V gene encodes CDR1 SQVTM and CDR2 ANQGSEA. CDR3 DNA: TGCAGCGTTGAAGAGGCGACAGGGTACACTGAAGCTTTCTTT. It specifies CSVEEATGYTEAFF.

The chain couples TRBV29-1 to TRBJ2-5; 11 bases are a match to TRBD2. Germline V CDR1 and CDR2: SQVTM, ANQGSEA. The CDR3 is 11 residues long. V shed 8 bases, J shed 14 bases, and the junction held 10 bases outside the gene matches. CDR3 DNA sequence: TGCAGCTCTCAGACTAGCGGGGTAGTCTACTTC. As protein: CSSQTSGVVYF. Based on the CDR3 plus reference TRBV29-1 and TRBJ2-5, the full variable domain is SAVISQKPSRDICQRGTSLTIQCQVDSQVTMMFWYRQQPGQSLTLIATANQGSEATYESGFVIDKFPISRPNLTFSTLTVSNMSPEDSSIYLCSSQTSGVVYFGPGTRLLVL.

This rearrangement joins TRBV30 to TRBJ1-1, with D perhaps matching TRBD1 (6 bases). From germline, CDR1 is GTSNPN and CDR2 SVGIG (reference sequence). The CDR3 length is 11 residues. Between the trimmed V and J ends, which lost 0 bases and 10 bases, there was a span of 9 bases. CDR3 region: CAWSVARGAFF. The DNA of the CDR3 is TGTGCCTGGAGTGTAGCCAGGGGAGCTTTCTTT.

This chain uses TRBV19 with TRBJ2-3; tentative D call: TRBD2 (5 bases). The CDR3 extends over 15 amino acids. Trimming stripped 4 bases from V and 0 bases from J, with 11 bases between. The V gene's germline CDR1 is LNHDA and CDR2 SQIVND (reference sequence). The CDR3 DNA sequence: TGTGCCAGTAGTACCTACAGCGGAAGCACAGATACGCAGTATTTT. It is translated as CASSTYSGSTDTQYF.

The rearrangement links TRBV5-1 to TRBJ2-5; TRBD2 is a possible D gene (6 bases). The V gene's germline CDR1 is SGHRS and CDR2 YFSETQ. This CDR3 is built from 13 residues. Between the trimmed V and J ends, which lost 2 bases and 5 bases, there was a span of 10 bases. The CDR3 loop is CASSLGGLETQYF. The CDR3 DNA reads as TGCGCCAGCAGCTTAGGAGGGCTGGAGACCCAGTACTTC.

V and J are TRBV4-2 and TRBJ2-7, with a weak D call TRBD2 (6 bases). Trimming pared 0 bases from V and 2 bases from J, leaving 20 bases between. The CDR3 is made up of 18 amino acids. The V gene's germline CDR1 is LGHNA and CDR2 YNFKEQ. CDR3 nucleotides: TGTGCCAGCAGCCAAGATCTGGGCCACGGGAGTATCGCCTACGAGCAGTACTTC. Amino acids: CASSQDLGHGSIAYEQYF.

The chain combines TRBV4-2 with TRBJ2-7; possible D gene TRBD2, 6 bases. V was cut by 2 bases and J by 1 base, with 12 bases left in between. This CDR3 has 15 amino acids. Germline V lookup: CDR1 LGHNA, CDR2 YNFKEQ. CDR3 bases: TGTGCCAGCAGCCAACTACCTAGCGAATCCTACGAGCAGTACTTC. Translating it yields CASSQLPSESYEQYF.

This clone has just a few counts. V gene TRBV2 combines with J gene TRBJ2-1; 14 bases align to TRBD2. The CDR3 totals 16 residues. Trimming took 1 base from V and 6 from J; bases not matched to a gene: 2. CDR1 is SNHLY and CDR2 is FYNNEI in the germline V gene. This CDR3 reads CASSEGTSGRINEQFF. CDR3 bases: TGTGCCAGCAGTGAAGGGACTAGCGGGAGGATCAATGAGCAGTTCTTC. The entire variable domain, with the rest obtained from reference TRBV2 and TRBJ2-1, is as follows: EPEVTQTPSHQVTQMGQEVILRCVPISNHLYFYWYRQILGQKVEFLVSFYNNEISEKSEIFDDQFSVERPDGSNFTLKIRSTKLEDSAMYFCASSEGTSGRINEQFFGPGTRLTVL.